The present TCR beta chain was sequenced within a study of vaccination and CD4 T cells after COVID-19. Overall study: Convalescent donors: six male, four female; seven Caucasian, two Asian, one multiracial, two Hispanic. Median time from second vaccine dose to sampling was just over 70 days (14 to 241).

Treatment of the sample: approximately 10-day PBMC culture with coronavirus spike peptide pools or control peptides (ViraFEST assay). The CDR3 extends over 15 amino acids. Germline trimming cut 6 bases from V and 7 bases from J; bases unmatched to any gene: 10. CDR1 MNHNS and CDR2 SASEGT come from the germline V gene. This clonotype has just a few counts. Antigen specificity is unknown. Sequenced with the Oncomine TCR Beta short-read assay was DNA taken from cultured CD4+ T cells. Genomic DNA was extracted from cultured CD4+ T cells. MiXCR was run by TCRdb on the PCR reads, yielding one entry per CDR3 protein. The table includes around 16,000 distinct CDR3 sequences, nearly 55% detected once.

The chain links TRBV6-1 to TRBJ1-4, with TRBD1 matching over 8 bases. This specimen consisted of CD4+ T cells from blood, cultured in vitro, obtained before SARS-CoV-2 vaccination. The TCR was taken from a human donor who had recovered from COVID-19. CDR3 sequence reads: CASSLGQGRPEKLFF. CDR3 bases: TGTGCCAGCAGCCTAGGACAGGGCAGGCCTGAAAAACTGTTTTTT.